This T cell receptor (beta chain) was documented in a study of identical twins. General observations from the study: With monozygotic twins, out-of-frame TCR alpha sharing exceeded what models estimated. Conclusions leaned on cross-sectional statistical analysis and did not track the same donors over time.

This clonotype was picked up a small number of times. Its specificity is unknown. No donor was unhealthy or non-Caucasian. CDR3 length equals 19 residues. Germline CDR1 SQVTM, CDR2 ANQGSEA. Losses at the gene ends were 0 bases for V and 3 bases for J; bases not matched to a gene: 14. TCRdb re-analysed the 5' RACE reads in MiXCR, keeping a single row per CDR3 protein. The profile shows under 900,000 distinct CDR3 sequences, 10% to 15% of them singletons. This sample was shared with a second study, whose subject was yellow fever vaccine responses in identical twins. That work states: A vaccine T cell response that seemed partly convergent and partly personalized was reported in twins.

V and J are TRBV29-1 and TRBJ2-4; TRBD2 matches 10 bases. The clonotype originates from a woman in her late teens or twenties in good health. Sequenced input: PBMCs. Here the CDR3 DNA reads TGCAGCGTTGAAGAAAGGCTAGCGGGAGTAGCCTTCAACAAAAACATTCAGTACTTC. This encodes CSVEERLAGVAFNKNIQYF.